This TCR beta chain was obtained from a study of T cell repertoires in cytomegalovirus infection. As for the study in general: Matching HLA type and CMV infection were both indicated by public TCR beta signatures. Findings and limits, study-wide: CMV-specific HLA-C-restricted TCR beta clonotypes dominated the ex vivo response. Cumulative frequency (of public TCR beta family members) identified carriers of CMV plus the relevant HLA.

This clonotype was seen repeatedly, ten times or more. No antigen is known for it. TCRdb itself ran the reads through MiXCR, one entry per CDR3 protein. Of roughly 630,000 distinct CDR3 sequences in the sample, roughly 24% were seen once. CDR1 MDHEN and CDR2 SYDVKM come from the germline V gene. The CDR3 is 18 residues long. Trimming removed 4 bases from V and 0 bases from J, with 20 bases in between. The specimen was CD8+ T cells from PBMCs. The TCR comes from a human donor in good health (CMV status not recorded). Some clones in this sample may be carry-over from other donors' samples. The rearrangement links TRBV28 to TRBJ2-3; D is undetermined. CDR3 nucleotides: TGTGCCAGCAGTTCCCCCCTCGTGGACGGATCAAGCACAGATACGCAGTATTTT. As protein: CASSSPLVDGSSTDTQYF.